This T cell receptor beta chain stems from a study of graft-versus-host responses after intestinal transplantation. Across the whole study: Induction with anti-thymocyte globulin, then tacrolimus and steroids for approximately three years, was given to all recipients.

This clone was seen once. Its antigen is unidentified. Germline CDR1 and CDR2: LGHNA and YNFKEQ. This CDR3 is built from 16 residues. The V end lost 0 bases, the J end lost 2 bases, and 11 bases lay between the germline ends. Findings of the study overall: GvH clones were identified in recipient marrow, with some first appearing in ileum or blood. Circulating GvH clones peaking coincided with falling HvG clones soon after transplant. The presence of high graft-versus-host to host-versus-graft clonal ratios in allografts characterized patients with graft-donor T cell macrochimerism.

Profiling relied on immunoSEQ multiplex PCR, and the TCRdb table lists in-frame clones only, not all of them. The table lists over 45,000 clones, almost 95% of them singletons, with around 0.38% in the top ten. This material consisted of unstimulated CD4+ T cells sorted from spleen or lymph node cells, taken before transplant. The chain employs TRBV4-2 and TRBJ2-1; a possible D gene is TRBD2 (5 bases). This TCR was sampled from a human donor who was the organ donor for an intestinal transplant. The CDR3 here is CASSQEPSSTYNEQFF. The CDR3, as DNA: TGTGCCAGCAGCCAAGAGCCTAGCAGTACCTACAATGAGCAGTTCTTC.